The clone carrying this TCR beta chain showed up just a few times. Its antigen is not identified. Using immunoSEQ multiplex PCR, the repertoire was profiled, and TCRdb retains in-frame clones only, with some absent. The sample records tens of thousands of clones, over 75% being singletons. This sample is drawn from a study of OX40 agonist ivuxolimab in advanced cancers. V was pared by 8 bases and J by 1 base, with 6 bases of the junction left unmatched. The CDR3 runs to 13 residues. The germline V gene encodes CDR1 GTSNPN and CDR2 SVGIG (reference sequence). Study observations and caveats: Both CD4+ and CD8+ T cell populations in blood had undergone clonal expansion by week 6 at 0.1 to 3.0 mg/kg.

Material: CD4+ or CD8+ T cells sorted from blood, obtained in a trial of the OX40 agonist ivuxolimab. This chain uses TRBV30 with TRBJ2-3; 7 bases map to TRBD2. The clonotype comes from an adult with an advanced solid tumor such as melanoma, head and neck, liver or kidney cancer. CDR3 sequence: CAGAGSGTDTQYF. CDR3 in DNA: TGTGCCGGAGCGGGGTCCGGCACAGATACGCAGTATTTT.